This passage covers 3 T cell receptor beta chains from one sample sequenced in a study of T cell responses to AZD1222 COVID-19 vaccine. Clones were sequenced by immunoSEQ multiplex PCR, and TCRdb holds only the in-frame ones, with some missing. Among roughly 65,000 clones listed, 88% were seen once. Sequences were derived from peripheral blood, sampled on day 0 of AZD1222 vaccination. The receptors were sampled from an adult in good health.

V and J are TRBV12-3 or TRBV12-4 and TRBJ1-2; 9 bases line up with TRBD1. V lost 2 bases, J lost 8 bases, and 3 bases stayed unmatched. This CDR3 region has 13 residues. The CDR3 protein is CASSLTDRGGYTF. DNA for the CDR3: TGTGCCAGCAGTTTAACGGACAGGGGAGGCTACACCTTC.

CDR3 loop: CASMYLISSYNEQFF. The CDR3 DNA reads as TGTGCCAGCATGTATCTGATAAGCTCCTACAATGAGCAGTTCTTC. This sequence joins TRBV2 and TRBJ2-1; D not resolved. V lost 7 bases and J 0 bases, leaving 13 bases between the germline ends. CDR1 and CDR2 from the germline V gene are SNHLY and FYNNEI. This CDR3 contains 15 residues.

The rearrangement joins TRBV2 to TRBJ2-3, with 11 bases that match TRBD2. The CDR3 extends over 15 amino acids. CDR1 and CDR2 from the germline V gene are SNHLY and FYNNEI. After removal of 8 bases from V and 5 bases from J, the junction contained 9 bases not matched to a gene. In nucleotides, the CDR3 is TGTGCCAGCGGTATAGCGGGAGGGCCTCTAGATACGCAGTATTTT. Translated, it gives CASGIAGGPLDTQYF.